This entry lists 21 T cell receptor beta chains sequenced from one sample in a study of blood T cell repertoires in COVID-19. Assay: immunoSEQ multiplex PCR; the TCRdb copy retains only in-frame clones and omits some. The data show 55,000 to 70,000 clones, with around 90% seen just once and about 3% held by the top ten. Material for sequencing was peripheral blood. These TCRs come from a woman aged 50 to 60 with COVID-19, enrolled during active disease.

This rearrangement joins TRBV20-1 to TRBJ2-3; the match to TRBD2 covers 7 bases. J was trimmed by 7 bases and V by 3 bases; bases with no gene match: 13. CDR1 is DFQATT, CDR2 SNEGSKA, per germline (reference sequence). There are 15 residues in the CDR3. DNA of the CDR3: TGCAGTGCTAGTGTTGCGGGAGTTGGGGTTAATACGCAGTATTTT. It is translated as CSASVAGVGVNTQYF.

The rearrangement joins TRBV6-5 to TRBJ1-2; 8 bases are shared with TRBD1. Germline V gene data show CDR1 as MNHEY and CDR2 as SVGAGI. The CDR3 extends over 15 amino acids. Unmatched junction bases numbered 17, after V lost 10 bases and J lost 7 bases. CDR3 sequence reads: CATQPRRSGGSGYTF. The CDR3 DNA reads TGTGCCACCCAACCTAGGAGGTCAGGGGGCAGTGGCTACACCTTC.

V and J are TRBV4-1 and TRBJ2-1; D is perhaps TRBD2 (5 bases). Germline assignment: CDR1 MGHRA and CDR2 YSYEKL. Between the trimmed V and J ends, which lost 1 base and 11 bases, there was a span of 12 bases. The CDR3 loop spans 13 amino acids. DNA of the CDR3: TGCGCCAGCAGCCAAGCGAGGGTAGAGAAGCAGTTCTTC. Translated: CASSQARVEKQFF.

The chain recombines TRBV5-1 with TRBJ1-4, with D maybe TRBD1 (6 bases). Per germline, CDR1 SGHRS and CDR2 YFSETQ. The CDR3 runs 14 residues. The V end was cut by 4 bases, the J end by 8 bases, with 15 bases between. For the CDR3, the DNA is TGCGCCAGCAGCGGGGCGACAGGCGGGGAAAAACTGTTTTTT. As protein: CASSGATGGEKLFF.

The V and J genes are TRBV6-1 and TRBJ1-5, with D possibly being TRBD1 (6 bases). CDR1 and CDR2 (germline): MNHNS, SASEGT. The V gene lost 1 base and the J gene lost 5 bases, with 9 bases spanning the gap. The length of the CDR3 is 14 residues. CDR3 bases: TGTGCCAGCAGTGAAGACAGGGCCGATCAGCCCCAGCATTTT. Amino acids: CASSEDRADQPQHF.

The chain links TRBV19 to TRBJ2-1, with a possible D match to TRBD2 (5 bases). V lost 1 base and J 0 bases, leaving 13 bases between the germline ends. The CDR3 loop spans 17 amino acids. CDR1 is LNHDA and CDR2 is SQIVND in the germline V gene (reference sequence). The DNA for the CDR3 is TGTGCCAGTAGTATAGGGGCGCGGAGGAGCTCCTACAATGAGCAGTTCTTC. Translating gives CASSIGARRSSYNEQFF.

CDR3 nucleotide sequence: TGCGCCAGCAGCTCCGATACAGGGGGCCCCGGCCCTGAAGCTTTCTTT. Amino acid sequence: CASSSDTGGPGPEAFF. V and J are TRBV5-1 and TRBJ1-1, with 9 bases lining up with TRBD1. The CDR3 extends over 16 amino acids. The germline V gene encodes CDR1 SGHRS and CDR2 YFSETQ. V trimming: 3 bases; J trimming: 6 bases; junction bases outside the gene matches: 12.

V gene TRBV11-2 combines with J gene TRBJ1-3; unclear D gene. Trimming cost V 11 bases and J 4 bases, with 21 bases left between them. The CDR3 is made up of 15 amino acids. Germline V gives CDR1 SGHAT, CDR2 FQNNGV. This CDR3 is CASLGRRPQGNTIYF. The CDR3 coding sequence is TGTGCCTCCTTAGGAAGGAGGCCGCAGGGAAACACCATATATTTT.

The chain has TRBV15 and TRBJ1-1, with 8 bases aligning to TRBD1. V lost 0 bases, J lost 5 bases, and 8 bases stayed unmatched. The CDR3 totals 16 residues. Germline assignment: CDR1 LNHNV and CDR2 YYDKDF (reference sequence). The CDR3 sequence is CATSRDPTGVGTEAFF. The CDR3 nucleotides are TGTGCCACCAGCAGAGACCCGACAGGGGTTGGGACTGAAGCTTTCTTT.

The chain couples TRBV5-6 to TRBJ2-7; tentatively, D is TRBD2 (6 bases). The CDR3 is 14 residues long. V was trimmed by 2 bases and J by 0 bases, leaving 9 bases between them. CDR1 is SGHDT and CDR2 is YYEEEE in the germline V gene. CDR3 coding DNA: TGTGCCAGCAGCTTTGGACTACGCTCCTACGAGCAGTACTTC. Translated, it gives CASSFGLRSYEQYF.

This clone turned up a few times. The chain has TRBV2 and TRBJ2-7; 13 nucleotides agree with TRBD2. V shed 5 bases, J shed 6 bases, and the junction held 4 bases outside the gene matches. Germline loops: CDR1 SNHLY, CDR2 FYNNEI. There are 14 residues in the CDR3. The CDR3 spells CASSHGTSGTEQYF. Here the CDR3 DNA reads TGTGCCAGCAGTCACGGGACTAGCGGGACCGAGCAGTACTTC.

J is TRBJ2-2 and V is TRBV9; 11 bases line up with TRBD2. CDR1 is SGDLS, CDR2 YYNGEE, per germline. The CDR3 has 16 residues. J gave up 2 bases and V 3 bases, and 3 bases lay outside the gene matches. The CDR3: CASSGSGRVNTGELFF. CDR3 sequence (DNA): TGTGCCAGCAGCGGTAGCGGGAGGGTCAACACCGGGGAGCTGTTTTTT. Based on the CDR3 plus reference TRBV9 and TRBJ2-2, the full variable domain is DSGVTQTPKHLITATGQRVTLRCSPRSGDLSVYWYQQSLDQGLQFLIQYYNGEERAKGNILERFSAQQFPDLHSELNLSSLELGDSALYFCASSGSGRVNTGELFFGEGSRLTVL.

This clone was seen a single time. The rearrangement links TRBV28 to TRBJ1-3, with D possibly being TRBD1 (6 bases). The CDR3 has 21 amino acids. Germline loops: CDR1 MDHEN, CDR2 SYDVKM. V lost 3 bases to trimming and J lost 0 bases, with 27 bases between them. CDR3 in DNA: TGTGCCAGCAGTTTGGGTCCCGCGGTTATTAGAGGGGGAGACTCTGGAAACACCATATATTTT. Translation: CASSLGPAVIRGGDSGNTIYF. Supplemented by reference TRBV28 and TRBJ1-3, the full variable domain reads DVKVTQSSRYLVKRTGEKVFLECVQDMDHENMFWYRQDPGLGLRLIYFSYDVKMKEKGDIPEGYSVSREKKERFSLILESASTNQTSMYLCASSLGPAVIRGGDSGNTIYFGEGSWLTVV.

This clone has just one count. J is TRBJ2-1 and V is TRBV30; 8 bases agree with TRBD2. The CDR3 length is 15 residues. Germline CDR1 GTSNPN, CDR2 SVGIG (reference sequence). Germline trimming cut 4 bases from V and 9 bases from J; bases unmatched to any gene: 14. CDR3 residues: CAWIWGSGSLGEQFF. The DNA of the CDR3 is TGTGCCTGGATATGGGGGAGCGGGAGTTTAGGTGAGCAGTTCTTC.

The CDR3 bases are TGTGCCAGCAGCGTTCGACTAGCGGGACCCCACAATGAGCAGTTCTTC. It yields the protein CASSVRLAGPHNEQFF. The J gene is TRBJ2-1, the V gene TRBV5-4; 11 nucleotides line up with TRBD2. This CDR3 is built from 16 residues. V lost 4 bases and J lost 5; bases outside the gene matches: 8. Looked up from germline, CDR1 is SGHNT and CDR2 is YYREEE (reference sequence).

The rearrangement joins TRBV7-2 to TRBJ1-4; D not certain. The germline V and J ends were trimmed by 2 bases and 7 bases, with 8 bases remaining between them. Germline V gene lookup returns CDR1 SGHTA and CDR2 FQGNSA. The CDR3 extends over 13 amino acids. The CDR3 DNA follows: TGTGCCAGCAGCTTATACGGTATTGAAAAACTGTTTTTT. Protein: CASSLYGIEKLFF.

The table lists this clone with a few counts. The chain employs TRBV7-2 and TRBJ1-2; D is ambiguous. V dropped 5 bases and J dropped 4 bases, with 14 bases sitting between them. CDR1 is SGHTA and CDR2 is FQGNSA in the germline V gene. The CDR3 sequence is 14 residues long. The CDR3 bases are TGTGCCAGCAGCAAACAGACGGCCTCCTATGGCTACACCTTC. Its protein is CASSKQTASYGYTF. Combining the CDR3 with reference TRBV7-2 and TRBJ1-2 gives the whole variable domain GAGVSQSPSNKVTEKGKDVELRCDPISGHTALYWYRQSLGQGLEFLIYFQGNSAPDKSGLPSDRFSAERTGGSVSTLTIQRTQQEDSAVYLCASSKQTASYGYTFGSGTRLTVV.

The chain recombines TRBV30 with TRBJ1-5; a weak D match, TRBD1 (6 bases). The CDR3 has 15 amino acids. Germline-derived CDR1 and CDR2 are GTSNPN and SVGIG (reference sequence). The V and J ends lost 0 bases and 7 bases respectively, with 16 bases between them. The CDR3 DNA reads TGTGCCTGGAGTGTACAGGGACCCCTGGAACAGCCCCAGCATTTT. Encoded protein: CAWSVQGPLEQPQHF.

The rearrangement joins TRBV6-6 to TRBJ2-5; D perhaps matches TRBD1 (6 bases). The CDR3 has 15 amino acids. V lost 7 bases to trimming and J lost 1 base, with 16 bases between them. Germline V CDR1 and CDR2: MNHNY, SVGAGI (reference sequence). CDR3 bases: TGTGCCAGCATCAAATCGGACAGAACCCAAGAGACCCAGTACTTC. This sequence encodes CASIKSDRTQETQYF.

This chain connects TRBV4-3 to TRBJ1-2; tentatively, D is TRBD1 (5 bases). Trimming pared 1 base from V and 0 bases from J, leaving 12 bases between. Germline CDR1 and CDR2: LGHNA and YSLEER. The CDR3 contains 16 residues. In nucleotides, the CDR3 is TGCGCCAGCAGCCAAGTAGGACACGGAGCTAACTATGGCTACACCTTC. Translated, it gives CASSQVGHGANYGYTF.

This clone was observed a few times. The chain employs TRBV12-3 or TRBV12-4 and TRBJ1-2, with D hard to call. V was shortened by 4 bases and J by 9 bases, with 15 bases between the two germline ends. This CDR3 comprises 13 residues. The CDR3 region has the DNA TGTGCCAGCAGTTCGTTTCCGGGAAAGAGCTACACCTTC. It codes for CASSSFPGKSYTF.